These 21 T cell receptor beta chains originate from one sample sequenced in a study of T cell responses to AZD1222 COVID-19 vaccine. Assay: immunoSEQ multiplex PCR; the TCRdb copy retains only in-frame clones and omits some. The data contain roughly 100,000 clones, about 91% of them singletons. The specimen comprised peripheral blood, sampled 28 days after the second AZD1222 dose. The receptors shown here come from an adult who received the AZD1222 COVID-19 vaccine.

The rearrangement links TRBV5-6 to TRBJ2-3, with D hard to call. Germline V CDR1 and CDR2: SGHDT, YYEEEE. The length of the CDR3 is 11 residues. The ends were cut back, 2 bases at V and 6 bases at J, with 4 bases in the middle. In nucleotides, the CDR3 is TGTGCCAGCAGCTTCGGCGATACGCAGTATTTT. Its translation is CASSFGDTQYF.

V gene TRBV5-5 combines with J gene TRBJ2-7; 13 bases fit TRBD2. The germline V gene has CDR1 SGHKS and CDR2 YYEKEE (reference sequence). There are 16 residues in the CDR3. V gave up 1 base and J gave up 5 bases; unmatched junction bases: 6. The CDR3 reads CASSLLWTSGSDEQYF. For the CDR3, the DNA is TGTGCCAGCAGCTTGCTCTGGACTAGCGGGAGCGACGAGCAGTACTTC.

The rearrangement uses TRBV3-1 (or the pseudogene TRBV3-2) and TRBJ1-6; unclear D gene. Germline lookup yields CDR1 LGHDT and CDR2 YNNKEL (reference sequence). V lost 5 bases to trimming and J lost 5 bases, with 13 bases between them. The CDR3 runs to 15 residues. In DNA form, the CDR3 reads TGTGCCAGCAGCTACGGAACAGCGAATAATTCACCCCTCCACTTT. Protein product: CASSYGTANNSPLHF.

This chain uses TRBV2 with TRBJ2-5; D gene unclear. Per germline, CDR1 SNHLY and CDR2 FYNNEI. Trimming took off 5 bases at V and 1 base at J, with 2 bases between the two ends. The CDR3 covers 11 residues. The CDR3 region is CASSFQETQYF. CDR3 DNA: TGTGCCAGCAGTTTCCAAGAGACCCAGTACTTC. Filled out from reference TRBV2 and TRBJ2-5, the complete variable domain reads EPEVTQTPSHQVTQMGQEVILRCVPISNHLYFYWYRQILGQKVEFLVSFYNNEISEKSEIFDDQFSVERPDGSNFTLKIRSTKLEDSAMYFCASSFQETQYFGPGTRLLVL.

This clone was detected only once. The chain couples TRBV2 to TRBJ1-3; D not certain. Looked up from germline, CDR1 is SNHLY and CDR2 is FYNNEI. CDR3 length equals 15 residues. Between the trimmed V and J ends, which lost 5 bases and 4 bases, there was a span of 15 bases. The CDR3 coding sequence is TGTGCCAGCAGTTTGGGTGAAGGGTTGGGAAACACCATATATTTT. As protein: CASSLGEGLGNTIYF.

This chain uses TRBV24-1 with TRBJ2-7; D unclear. The germline V gene has CDR1 KGHDR and CDR2 SFDVKD. This CDR3 has 15 residues. Between the trimmed V and J ends, which lost 4 bases and 5 bases, there was a span of 17 bases. The CDR3 reads CATSEGPSNPNEQYF. In DNA, the CDR3 is TGTGCCACCAGTGAGGGCCCTTCCAACCCCAACGAGCAGTACTTC.

The J gene is TRBJ2-7, the V gene TRBV28; D perhaps matches TRBD1 (6 bases). The ends were cut back, 7 bases at V and 4 bases at J, with 14 bases in the middle. The germline CDR1 and CDR2 sequences are MDHEN and SYDVKM. The CDR3 spans 13 residues. The DNA for the CDR3 is TGTGCCAGCACCTCTGGGCAGGGGTACGAGCAGTACTTC. It codes for CASTSGQGYEQYF.

This clone was observed once. The rearrangement links TRBV5-1 to TRBJ2-1, with D possibly being TRBD2 (6 bases). CDR1 SGHRS and CDR2 YFSETQ come from the germline V gene. The ends were cut back, 0 bases at V and 1 base at J, with 8 bases in the middle. CDR3 size: 15 residues. The CDR3 nucleotides read TGCGCCAGCAGCTTGGTTGGGGGGTCCTACAATGAGCAGTTCTTC. It yields the protein CASSLVGGSYNEQFF. Supplemented by reference TRBV5-1 and TRBJ2-1, the full variable domain reads KAGVTQTPRYLIKTRGQQVTLSCSPISGHRSVSWYQQTPGQGLQFLFEYFSETQRNKGNFPGRFSGRQFSNSRSEMNVSTLELGDSALYLCASSLVGGSYNEQFFGPGTRLTVL.

This clone was seen once. CDR3 loop: CASSESSGSKVDTQYF. CDR3 bases: TGCGCCAGCAGTGAGTCTAGCGGGAGTAAAGTCGATACGCAGTATTTT. The chain carries TRBV10-1 and TRBJ2-3; 9 nucleotides line up with TRBD2. V was clipped by 0 bases and J by 6 bases; unmatched bases: 7. The CDR3 contains 16 residues. Per germline, CDR1 WNHNN and CDR2 SYGVQD (reference sequence).

The chain has TRBV3-1 (or the pseudogene TRBV3-2) and TRBJ2-7; D may be TRBD2 (6 bases). Germline lookup yields CDR1 LGHDT and CDR2 YNNKEL (reference sequence). Trimming shortened V by 0 bases and J by 5 bases, and 17 bases separated the two germline ends. CDR3 length equals 16 residues. The CDR3 DNA is TGTGCCAGCAGCCAAGAGCGGACGGACTACGGGGACGAGCAGTACTTC. It is translated as CASSQERTDYGDEQYF.

The rearrangement uses TRBV7-9 and TRBJ2-1; TRBD2 matches 13 bases. This CDR3 spans 15 amino acids. After removal of 4 bases from V and 7 bases from J, the junction contained 4 bases not matched to a gene. In germline, CDR1 is SEHNR, CDR2 FQNEAQ (reference sequence). CDR3: CASSSPGLAGNEQFF. CDR3 DNA sequence: TGTGCCAGCAGCTCCCCGGGACTAGCGGGGAATGAGCAGTTCTTC.

This chain uses TRBV4-1 with TRBJ2-1; D call uncertain. CDR1 and CDR2 from the germline V gene are MGHRA and YSYEKL. V was pared by 1 base and J by 10 bases, with 8 bases between. This CDR3 is 12 amino acids long. The CDR3 nucleotides read TGCGCCAGCAGCCAAGTGACTCGGGAGCAGTTCTTC. This sequence encodes CASSQVTREQFF.

The chain joins TRBV4-3 to TRBJ2-2; D perhaps matches TRBD1 (6 bases). The CDR3 totals 16 residues. The V gene lost 1 base and the J gene lost 4 bases, with 13 bases spanning the gap. Germline V CDR1 and CDR2: LGHNA, YSLEER. The CDR3 loop is CASSQVRGESTGELFF. CDR3 nucleotide sequence: TGCGCCAGCAGCCAAGTCAGGGGCGAATCCACCGGGGAGCTGTTTTTT.

The chain joins TRBV20-1 to TRBJ2-3, with TRBD1 identical over 8 bases. Germline V gene sequence: CDR1 DFQATT, CDR2 SNEGSKA (reference sequence). The trim removed 3 bases at V and 4 bases at J, leaving 15 bases unmatched. This CDR3 is 17 amino acids long. The CDR3 protein is CSASVVDRELRADTQYF. CDR3 nucleotides: TGCAGTGCTAGTGTGGTGGACAGGGAGTTACGGGCAGATACGCAGTATTTT.

This clone was seen only a few times. The chain carries TRBV28 and TRBJ2-1; 9 nucleotides match TRBD2. Losses at the gene ends were 6 bases for V and 0 bases for J; bases not matched to a gene: 15. The CDR3 loop spans 19 amino acids. Germline values: CDR1 MDHEN, CDR2 SYDVKM. CDR3 sequence (DNA): TGTGCCAGCAGCCCGCTTAGCGGGAGAACCCCGAGCTCCTACAATGAGCAGTTCTTC. Translation gives CASSPLSGRTPSSYNEQFF.

This rearrangement joins TRBV6-1 to TRBJ2-7; D is unclear. Looked up from germline, CDR1 is MNHNS and CDR2 is SASEGT. The CDR3 loop spans 13 amino acids. Trimming removed 4 bases at V and 4 bases at J, with 11 bases between. In DNA, the CDR3 is TGTGCCAGCAGTGGAGCCAGGCATTACGAGCAGTACTTC. The encoded protein is CASSGARHYEQYF.

The rearrangement links TRBV25-1 to TRBJ1-4; 9 bases line up with TRBD1. Unmatched junction bases numbered 6, after V lost 2 bases and J lost 8 bases. The V gene's germline CDR1 is MGHDK and CDR2 SYGVNS. This CDR3 contains 15 residues. CDR3 protein: CASSERTGVGEKLFF. CDR3 bases: TGTGCCAGCAGTGAAAGGACAGGGGTGGGCGAAAAACTGTTTTTT.

The rearrangement links TRBV9 to TRBJ2-7, with 10 bases lining up with TRBD1. V trimming: 4 bases; J trimming: 4 bases; junction bases outside the gene matches: 11. Looked up from germline, CDR1 is SGDLS and CDR2 is YYNGEE. The CDR3 has 16 amino acids. The CDR3 nucleotides read TGTGCCAGCAGCCCTAGAGGGACAGGGGATCGGTACGAGCAGTACTTC. Translated: CASSPRGTGDRYEQYF.

V is TRBV7-6 and J is TRBJ1-1; no clear D gene. Germline-derived CDR1 and CDR2 are SGHVS and FNYEAQ. The length of the CDR3 is 16 residues. The V end was cut by 5 bases, the J end by 4 bases, with 20 bases between. The DNA for the CDR3 is TGTGCCAGCAGCCCAGTAGAGGGCCTCGGGATCACTGAAGCTTTCTTT. Translated: CASSPVEGLGITEAFF.

The chain carries TRBV5-4 and TRBJ2-6; D might be TRBD1 or TRBD2, each matching 5 bases. V lost 2 bases to trimming and J lost 4 bases, with 13 bases between them. The CDR3 consists of 16 residues. Germline CDR1 is SGHNT and CDR2 is YYREEE (reference sequence). CDR3 nucleotide sequence: TGTGCCAGCAGCTTTGCGGGTGGGGCAGGGGCCAACGTCCTGACTTTC. Its translation: CASSFAGGAGANVLTF.

V and J are TRBV29-1 and TRBJ2-1; D remains ambiguous. The CDR3 is made up of 14 amino acids. Trimming removed 2 bases at V and 2 bases at J, with 10 bases between. Germline CDR1 SQVTM, CDR2 ANQGSEA. CDR3: CSVESGAPYNEQFF. Written as DNA, the CDR3 is TGCAGCGTTGAATCGGGCGCTCCCTACAATGAGCAGTTCTTC.